The rows below give T cell receptor beta chains drawn from one sample of a study of shared clonotypes between healthy human individuals. Profiled with immunoSEQ multiplex PCR; TCRdb holds only in-frame clones, not every one. This sample carries 1.4 million to 1.5 million clones, approximately 96% of them seen once, and the ten largest clones take approximately 1%. The sequencing sample was made of naive CD4+ T cells sorted from blood. Receptor source: a man between 25 and 39 years old in good health. CDR3s include the opening cysteine and the closing phenylalanine or tryptophan. D genes are given only for firm matches. Clone sizes are given selectively: once, few, many, or a class where the clone is expanded.

d_gene	len	abundance	v_gene	j_gene	CDR3nt	CDR3aa
-	15	-	TRBV5-6	TRBJ2-6	TGTGCCAGCAGCTTGGCGGGGGCCGGGGCCAACGTCCTGACTTTC	CASSLAGAGANVLTF
-	15	-	TRBV14	TRBJ2-7	TGTGCCAGCAGCCAAGGACAATTAAGGTCCTACGAGCAGTACTTC	CASSQGQLRSYEQYF
-	16	-	TRBV5-1	TRBJ2-1	TGCGCCAGCAGCTTGGCCGGGGTTAGCGGTTACAATGAGCAGTTCTTC	CASSLAGVSGYNEQFF
-	15	-	TRBV5-1	TRBJ2-1	TGCGCCAGCAGCTCCCGTTATAATAACTACAATGAGCAGTTCTTC	CASSSRYNNYNEQFF
-	19	-	TRBV15	TRBJ2-3	TGTGCCACCAGCTTCCAAGGGGGCAAGACTAGCAGATACACAGATACGCAGTATTTT	CATSFQGGKTSRYTDTQYF
TRBD1	16	-	TRBV18	TRBJ2-5	TGTGCCAGCTCACAATACTTACAGGGGACGAGGGAGACCCAGTACTTC	CASSQYLQGTRETQYF
TRBD1	17	-	TRBV5-4	TRBJ1-3	TGTGCCAGCAGCTCATTCGGACAGGGGGCTTCTGGAAACACCATATATTTT	CASSSFGQGASGNTIYF
-	14	-	TRBV29-1	TRBJ2-1	TGCAGCGTTTCGCGGAGGGGTTCCTACAATGAGCAGTTCTTC	CSVSRRGSYNEQFF
-	10	-	TRBV29-1	TRBJ2-3	TGCAGCGTGGGGGAGGATACGCAGTATTTT	CSVGEDTQYF
-	16	once	TRBV4-2	TRBJ1-5	TGTGCCAGCAGCCAAGATGGGCAGGGCCGCAATCAGCCCCAGCATTTT	CASSQDGQGRNQPQHF
-	15	-	TRBV6-1	TRBJ2-7	TGTGCCAGCAGTCCTCCGACGGGGATGACCTACGAGCAGTACTTC	CASSPPTGMTYEQYF
TRBD2	15	-	TRBV28	TRBJ2-2	TGTGCCAGCAGTGGACTAGCGGGAGGTGCCGGGGAGCTGTTTTTT	CASSGLAGGAGELFF
TRBD2	13	-	TRBV9	TRBJ2-1	TGCACCAGCGGGACCTTCTCCTACAATGAGCAGTTCTTC	CTSGTFSYNEQFF
TRBD2	17	-	TRBV5-1	TRBJ2-1	TGCGCCAGCAGCCCAGCAATAACTAGCGGGAGGGCCAATGAGCAGTTCTTC	CASSPAITSGRANEQFF